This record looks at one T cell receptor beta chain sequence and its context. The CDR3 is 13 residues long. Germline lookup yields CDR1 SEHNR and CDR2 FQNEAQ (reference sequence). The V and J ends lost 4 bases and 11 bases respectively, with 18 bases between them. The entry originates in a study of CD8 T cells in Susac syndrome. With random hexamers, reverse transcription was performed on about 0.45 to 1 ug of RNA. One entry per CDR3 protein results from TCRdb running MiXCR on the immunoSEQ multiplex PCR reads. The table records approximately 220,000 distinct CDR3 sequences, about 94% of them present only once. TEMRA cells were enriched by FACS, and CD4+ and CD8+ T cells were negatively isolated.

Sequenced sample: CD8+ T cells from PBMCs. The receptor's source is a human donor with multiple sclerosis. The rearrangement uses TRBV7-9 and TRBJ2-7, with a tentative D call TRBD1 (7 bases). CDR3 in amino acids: CASSYQGEDRKYF. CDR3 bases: TGTGCCAGCAGCTATCAGGGGGAGGATAGAAAGTACTTC.